The 2 T cell receptor beta chains presented below share a single source sample, sequenced in a study of cytomegalovirus exposure and HLA in healthy donors. The PCR contained 60 Vbeta and 13 Jbeta primers. Profiled with immunoSEQ multiplex PCR; TCRdb holds only in-frame clones, not every one. The repertoire holds about 210,000 clones, about four fifths seen once, with nearly 6% in the top ten. The source material was PBMCs. Receptors originate from a man aged 40-49 years in good health and CMV-seropositive.

The gene calls are TRBV7-8 and TRBJ2-7; TRBD1 aligns across 10 bases. This CDR3 spans 14 amino acids. Germline CDR1 reads SGHVS; CDR2 reads FQNEAQ. With 5 bases clipped from V and 2 bases from J, the junction kept 3 bases outside the gene matches. CDR3 DNA sequence: TGTGCCAGCAGCCTAGGGACAGGGGCCTACGAGCAGTACGTC. This gives the protein CASSLGTGAYEQYV.

This rearrangement joins TRBV10-2 to TRBJ1-1, with a possible D match to TRBD1 (5 bases). Trimming removed 0 bases from V and 1 base from J, with 9 bases in between. The length of the CDR3 is 15 residues. Per the germline V gene, CDR1 is WSHSY and CDR2 is SAAADI. DNA of the CDR3: TGCGCCAGCAGTGAGTCAAATAGGGGGAACACTGAAGCTTTCTTT. Translation gives CASSESNRGNTEAFF.